This T cell receptor (beta chain) emerged from a study of graft-versus-host responses after intestinal transplantation. Study context: Recipients received multivisceral, liver-intestinal, or isolated intestinal transplants. Study-level points and caveats: Graft-donor T cell macrochimerism coincided with high graft-versus-host to host-versus-graft clonal ratios in allografts. Early post-transplant falls in HvG clones accompanied the peak levels of circulating GvH clones. Recipient marrow showed GvH clones, some seen first in ileum or blood.

Repertoires were generated with immunoSEQ multiplex PCR, while TCRdb's copy carries only in-frame clones and drops some. The table shows roughly 90,000 clones, with around 90% occurring only once. The CDR3 is 14 amino acids. CDR1 and CDR2 (germline): SGHVS, FQNEAQ. The ends lost 9 bases at V and 2 bases at J; junction bases unmatched: 10. A remark on this clone: Its antigen is unidentified.

V is TRBV7-8 and J is TRBJ2-7; 7 bases align to TRBD1. The input for sequencing was unstimulated CD4+ T cells sorted from spleen or lymph node cells, taken before transplant. This receptor was taken from a human donor who was the organ donor for an intestinal transplant. This CDR3 is CASSKHQGAYEQYF. The CDR3 DNA sequence: TGTGCCAGTTCGAAGCATCAGGGGGCCTACGAGCAGTACTTC.